Below, 2 T cell receptor beta chains from the same sample are listed, as sequenced in a study of blood T cell repertoires in COVID-19. Sequencing was performed with immunoSEQ multiplex PCR; in TCRdb, only in-frame clones are kept and a portion is missing. The table shows some 240,000 clones, with approximately 80% occurring only once. The material sequenced was peripheral blood. These receptors all stem from a woman older than 75 with acute or convalescent COVID-19.

There are a few counts of this clone. One end of the junction fails to match germline, which may point to a read error. This chain uses TRBV7-7 with TRBJ2-1; maybe TRBD2 (6 bases). There are 15 residues in the CDR3. CDR1 is SSHAT, CDR2 FNYEAQ, per germline (reference sequence). CDR3 in DNA: TGTGCTAGCAGCTGGGGGGTTGGGGGGAATAATGAGCAGTTCTTC. This gives the protein CASSWGVGGNNEQFF. The full variable domain, its missing parts supplied by reference TRBV7-7 and TRBJ2-1, is GAGVSQSPRYKVTKRGQDVTLRCDPISSHATLYWYQQALGQGPEFLTYFNYEAQPDKSGLPSDRFSAERPEGSISTLTIQRTEQRDSAMYRCASSWGVGGNNEQFFGPGTRLTVL.

This clone was counted between two and nine times. The chain recombines TRBV29-1 with TRBJ1-1; the match to TRBD1 covers 9 bases. The CDR3 has 14 residues. Germline lookup yields CDR1 SQVTM and CDR2 ANQGSEA. The V and J ends lost 4 bases and 1 base, in that order; junction bases with no gene match: 4. CDR3 amino acids: CSVGLTGGNTEAFF. The CDR3 DNA reads TGCAGCGTTGGCCTGACAGGGGGGAACACTGAAGCTTTCTTT.